Following are 14 T cell receptor beta chains from one sample sequenced in a study of TIL therapy for anti-PD-1-resistant metastatic lung cancer. As to time point: pre-treatment sample, taken before nivolumab and TIL therapy. The tumor samples were excised metastases, mostly pleural nodules or supraclavicular lymph nodes. This was the immunoSEQ v3 assay. Method: immunoSEQ multiplex PCR; TCRdb's copy keeps in-frame clones and lacks some. This sample yields more than 20,000 clones, of which 72% are seen a single time; approximately 7.3% belongs to the top ten. The sequenced sample was tumor tissue, obtained at baseline. These receptors originate from a person aged 25 to 85 with non-small cell lung cancer.

This clone has only a few counts. The chain couples TRBV4-1 to TRBJ1-1; TRBD1 matches 8 bases. The V and J ends lost 1 base and 2 bases, in that order; junction bases with no gene match: 6. The CDR3 consists of 16 residues. Germline loops: CDR1 MGHRA, CDR2 YSYEKL. In nucleotides, the CDR3 is TGCGCCAGCAGCCAAGCCAGGGGGCGAACAAACACTGAAGCTTTCTTT. Translating it yields CASSQARGRTNTEAFF.

The rearrangement joins TRBV5-1 to TRBJ2-2, with 7 nucleotides matching TRBD1. This CDR3 region has 14 residues. V trimming: 4 bases; J trimming: 6 bases; junction bases outside the gene matches: 6. CDR1 and CDR2 (germline): SGHRS, YFSETQ. In nucleotides, the CDR3 is TGCGCCAGCAGCCGTAACACAGGGGCCGGGGAGCTGTTTTTT. This translates into CASSRNTGAGELFF.

In this sample, this clone is medium-sized. This chain links TRBV2 with TRBJ2-2; D is unclear. Trimming removed 5 bases from V and 4 bases from J, with 23 bases in between. This CDR3 has 18 amino acids. The germline CDR1 and CDR2 sequences are SNHLY and FYNNEI. Here the CDR3 DNA reads TGTGCCAGCAGTCAAACTACAGCCCGAACCCAGATCACCGGGGAGCTGTTTTTT. Amino acids: CASSQTTARTQITGELFF.

The chain has TRBV5-1 and TRBJ2-7, with 9 positions matching TRBD1. CDR1 SGHRS and CDR2 YFSETQ come from the germline V gene. V lost 4 bases, J lost 0 bases, and 8 bases stayed unmatched. The CDR3 has 16 residues. CDR3 coding DNA: TGCGCCAGCAGCCTCGGGACAGGGTGGAGCTCCTACGAGCAGTACTTC. This encodes CASSLGTGWSSYEQYF.

In DNA form, the CDR3 reads TGTGCCAGCAGTTTATCGCGTTGGCAGGACCAAGAGACCCAGTACTTC. It is translated as CASSLSRWQDQETQYF. The chain recombines TRBV28 with TRBJ2-5; no clear D. The CDR3 length is 16 residues. The germline CDR1 and CDR2 sequences are MDHEN and SYDVKM. V lost 1 base and J 0 bases, leaving 12 bases between the germline ends.

The chain carries TRBV11-2 and TRBJ2-7, with D possibly being TRBD1 or TRBD2 (5 bases each). This CDR3 contains 14 residues. CDR1 is SGHAT and CDR2 is FQNNGV in the germline V gene. The V and J ends lost 2 bases and 5 bases respectively, with 13 bases between them. The CDR3 protein is CASSLYGDVNEQYF. In DNA form, the CDR3 reads TGTGCCAGCAGCTTATACGGGGACGTGAACGAGCAGTACTTC.

CDR3 sequence (DNA): TGTGCCAGCAGCCGGTGGGACGGGGGCTACAATGAGCAGTTCTTC. It is translated as CASSRWDGGYNEQFF. The rearrangement uses TRBV7-3 and TRBJ2-1, with D possibly being TRBD2 (6 bases). Trimming stripped 5 bases from V and 3 bases from J, with 14 bases between. Germline V gene lookup returns CDR1 SGHTA and CDR2 FQGTGA. CDR3 length: 15 amino acids.

The V and J genes are TRBV25-1 and TRBJ2-1, with a possible D match to TRBD1 (6 bases). CDR3 length: 12 residues. Germline V gene sequence: CDR1 MGHDK, CDR2 SYGVNS. The V gene lost 6 bases and the J gene lost 12 bases, with 15 bases spanning the gap. CDR3 nucleotide sequence: TGTGCCAGCAGCCGCGGACAGTCTCTGCAGTTCTTC. The encoded protein is CASSRGQSLQFF. The full variable domain, completed using reference TRBV25-1 and TRBJ2-1, is EADIYQTPRYLVIGTGKKITLECSQTMGHDKMYWYQQDPGMELHLIHYSYGVNSTEKGDLSSESTVSRIRTEHFPLTLESARPSHTSQYLCASSRGQSLQFFGPGTRLTVL.

The chain carries TRBV5-1 and TRBJ2-1; D perhaps matches TRBD2 (7 bases). The CDR3 loop spans 16 amino acids. CDR1 SGHRS and CDR2 YFSETQ come from the germline V gene. Trimming took 2 bases from V and 4 from J, leaving 16 bases between them. CDR3 sequence: CASSFETGGGYNEQFF. CDR3 nucleotides: TGCGCCAGCAGCTTCGAGACGGGGGGCGGGTACAATGAGCAGTTCTTC.

The chain couples TRBV18 to TRBJ1-4; TRBD1 aligns across 7 bases. CDR3 length: 15 amino acids. The germline V gene encodes CDR1 KGHSH and CDR2 LQKENI. J was trimmed by 7 bases and V by 2 bases; bases with no gene match: 7. The CDR3 loop is CASSPNVQGGEKLFF. The CDR3 DNA is TGTGCCAGCTCACCAAACGTCCAGGGGGGTGAAAAACTGTTTTTT.

The chain has TRBV10-3 and TRBJ1-2, with 7 bases matching TRBD1. In germline, CDR1 is ENHRY, CDR2 SYGVKD. CDR3 length equals 13 residues. With 5 bases clipped from V and 5 bases from J, the junction kept 5 bases outside the gene matches. Here the CDR3 DNA reads TGTGCCATCAGTCCAGGGGGAGGGTATGGCTACACCTTC. Its protein is CAISPGGGYGYTF.

The chain links TRBV2 to TRBJ1-5; a possible D gene is TRBD1 (5 bases). This CDR3 is 15 amino acids long. Trimming took 6 bases from V and 9 from J, leaving 21 bases between them. CDR1 and CDR2 from the germline V gene are SNHLY and FYNNEI. As DNA, the CDR3 is TGTGCCAGCAGCGCCACCCGGGACTCGGTAGGGCCCCAGCATTTT. Protein sequence: CASSATRDSVGPQHF.

This clone was seen just once. This rearrangement joins TRBV15 to TRBJ2-1; no clear D gene. Germline V gives CDR1 LNHNV, CDR2 YYDKDF (reference sequence). The CDR3 extends over 12 amino acids. Between the trimmed V and J ends, which lost 1 base and 5 bases, there was a span of 3 bases. CDR3 residues: CATSRAHNEQFF. CDR3 coding DNA: TGTGCCACCAGCAGAGCACACAATGAGCAGTTCTTC.

Within the sample, this clone is medium-sized. The gene calls are TRBV6-4 and TRBJ2-2, with 9 bases that match TRBD1. V trimming: 4 bases; J trimming: 3 bases; junction bases outside the gene matches: 0. This CDR3 spans 14 amino acids. CDR1 is MRHNA and CDR2 is SNTAGT in the germline V gene. The CDR3 bases are TGTGCCAGCAGTGGGACAGGGGACACCGGGGAGCTGTTTTTT. Translation gives CASSGTGDTGELFF.